This T cell receptor beta chain was observed in a study of shared clonotypes between healthy human individuals. Overall study context: Used for every donor were three CD4 naive, three CD4 memory, two CD8 naive and one CD8 memory plate.

Germline V lookup: CDR1 SNHLY, CDR2 FYNNEI. CDR3 length equals 11 residues. Study-wide points: Naive subsets generally had larger estimated richness than memory subsets.

Donors, healthy HIV-negative adults, lacked recent acute infections or vaccinations. Details on this clone: Antigen: not known. With a much larger clone just one base away, this may be a read error.

Assay runs were performed at deep level. Clones were read by immunoSEQ multiplex PCR, and TCRdb kept only the in-frame ones, dropping some. Among hundreds of thousands of clones listed, approximately 79% were seen once. Sequencing was done on a sample of memory CD4+ T cells sorted from blood. The subset here: CD45RA-negative fraction. V and J are TRBV2 and TRBJ1-1, with a tentative D call TRBD1 (6 bases). The origin of this receptor is a woman in her 30s in good health. The CDR3 is CASSRDTETFF. The DNA for the CDR3 is TGTGCCAGCAGCAGGGACACTGAAACTTTCTTT.